This TCR beta chain was recovered during a study of PD-L1 blockade in urothelial cancer. Study as a whole: In the patient group, about 90% of the roughly 29 were males with bladder-origin urothelial cancer.

The CDR3 covers 12 residues. Per germline, CDR1 SEHNR and CDR2 FQNEAQ (reference sequence). For this clone: At one end, the junction sequence differs from germline, possibly due to a read error.

Time point reported: pretreatment peripheral blood. Assay used: immunoSEQ multiplex PCR; TCRdb lists only in-frame clones, some missing. The repertoire holds approximately 52,000 clones, about 85% seen once, with 15% to 18% in the top ten. The chain recombines TRBV7-9 with TRBJ1-1; 7 bases are a match to TRBD1. The source is a man in his 70s with urothelial cancer. Sequenced here: PBMCs, sampled around atezolizumab (anti-PD-L1) treatment. In nucleotides, the CDR3 is TGTGCCAGCAGCTTCGGGACAGCCGCTCAAGCCTTT. It encodes CASSFGTAAQAF.